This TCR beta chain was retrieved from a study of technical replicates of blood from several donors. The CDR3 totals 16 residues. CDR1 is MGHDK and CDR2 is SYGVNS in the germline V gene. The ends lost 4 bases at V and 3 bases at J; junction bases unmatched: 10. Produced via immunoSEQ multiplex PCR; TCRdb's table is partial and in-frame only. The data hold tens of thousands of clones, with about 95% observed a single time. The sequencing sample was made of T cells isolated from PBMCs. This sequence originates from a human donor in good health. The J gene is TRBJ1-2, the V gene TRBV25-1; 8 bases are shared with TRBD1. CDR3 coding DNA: TGTGCCAGCAGTGGCGACAGGGGCCCGCTTTACTATGGCTACACCTTC. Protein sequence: CASSGDRGPLYYGYTF.